This T cell receptor (beta chain) emerged from a study of T cells in Graves' hyperthyroidism and ophthalmopathy. Study conclusions and caveats: Using 13 V-J features, a model discriminated ophthalmopathy from stable hyperthyroidism. Most thyroid clonotypes that were expanded above 0.001 also turned up in blood. Model-based prediction identified ophthalmopathy a median around 6.5 months prior to its onset.

From germline, CDR1 is MGHRA and CDR2 YSYEKL. The CDR3 sequence is 16 residues long. The ends lost 1 base at V and 8 bases at J; junction bases unmatched: 10. The study defined stable Graves' hyperthyroidism as no ophthalmopathy progression within 18 months. This clonotype was observed at least ten times. What it recognizes is unknown. Using RNA transcripts as the source, TCR beta CDR3 regions were amplified. An initial round of RT-PCR targeting the TCR CDR3 relied on the HTBI primer set. TCRdb independently ran MiXCR on the multiplex PCR reads; one entry per CDR3 protein. The sample consists of 200,000 or so distinct CDR3 sequences, roughly 17% of them appearing once.

The chain is built from TRBV4-1 and TRBJ2-1; 8 bases are shared with TRBD1. This receptor was identified in a woman aged 45-59 years with Graves' hyperthyroidism. The sequenced material came from blood. The CDR3 reads CASSQATGTGGDEQFF. The CDR3 coding sequence is TGCGCCAGCAGCCAAGCAACCGGGACAGGAGGAGATGAGCAGTTCTTC.